This record looks at one T cell receptor (beta chain) sequence and its context. Its antigen is currently unknown. V lost 1 base, J lost 6 bases, and 5 bases stayed unmatched. Per the germline V gene, CDR1 is SGHTA and CDR2 is FQGNSA. CDR3 length: 15 residues. This specimen comes from a study of response to subunit inactivated influenza vaccine. Study findings and constraints: The authors offered the suggestion that each seasonal influenza vaccination recruits few new T cells.

Each CDR3 protein gets one entry after TCRdb re-called the RT-PCR reads with MiXCR. The top ten clones hold under 30% of a sample with fewer than 250,000 distinct CDR3 sequences, 13% to 15% of them seen once. The sequence was collected from a man aged 45-60 years who received an inactivated influenza vaccine. The sample consisted of CD8+ T cells sorted from PBMCs, taken around 5 days after vaccination. This chain connects TRBV7-2 to TRBJ2-3; 9 bases match TRBD2. Written as DNA, the CDR3 is TGTGCCAGCAGCTTAGGTAGCGGGAGTGCTGATACGCAGTATTTT. This codes for CASSLGSGSADTQYF.